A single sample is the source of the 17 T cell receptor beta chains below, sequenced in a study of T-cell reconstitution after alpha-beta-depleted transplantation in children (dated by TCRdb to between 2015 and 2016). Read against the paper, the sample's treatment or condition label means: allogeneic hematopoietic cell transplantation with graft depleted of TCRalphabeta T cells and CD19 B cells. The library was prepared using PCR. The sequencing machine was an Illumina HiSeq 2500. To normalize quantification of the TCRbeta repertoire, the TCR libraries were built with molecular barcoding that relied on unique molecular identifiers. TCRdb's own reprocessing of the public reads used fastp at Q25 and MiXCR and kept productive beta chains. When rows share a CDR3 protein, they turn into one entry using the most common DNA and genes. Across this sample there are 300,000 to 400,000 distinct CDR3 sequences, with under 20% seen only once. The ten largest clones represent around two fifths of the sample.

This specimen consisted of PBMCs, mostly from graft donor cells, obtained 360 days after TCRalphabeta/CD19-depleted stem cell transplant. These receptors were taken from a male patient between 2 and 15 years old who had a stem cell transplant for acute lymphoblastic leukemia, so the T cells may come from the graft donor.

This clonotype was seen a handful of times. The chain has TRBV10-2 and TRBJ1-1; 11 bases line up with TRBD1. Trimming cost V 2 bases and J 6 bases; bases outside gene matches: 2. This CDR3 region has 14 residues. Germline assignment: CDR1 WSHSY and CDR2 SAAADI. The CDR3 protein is CASSETDRGPEAFF. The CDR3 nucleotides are TGCGCCAGCAGTGAGACGGACAGGGGGCCTGAAGCTTTCTTT.

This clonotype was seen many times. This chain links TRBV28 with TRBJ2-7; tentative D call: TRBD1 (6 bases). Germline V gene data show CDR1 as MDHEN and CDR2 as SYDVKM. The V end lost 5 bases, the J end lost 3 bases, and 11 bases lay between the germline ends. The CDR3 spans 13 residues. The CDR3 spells CASSLGQLYEQYF. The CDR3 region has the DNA TGTGCCAGCAGTCTTGGACAGCTCTACGAGCAGTACTTC.

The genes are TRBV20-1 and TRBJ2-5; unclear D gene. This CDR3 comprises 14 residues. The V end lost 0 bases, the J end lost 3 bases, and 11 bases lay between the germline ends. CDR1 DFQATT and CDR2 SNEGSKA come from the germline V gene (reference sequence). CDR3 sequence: CSAREYAWKETQYF. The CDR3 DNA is TGCAGTGCTAGAGAATACGCCTGGAAAGAGACCCAGTACTTC.

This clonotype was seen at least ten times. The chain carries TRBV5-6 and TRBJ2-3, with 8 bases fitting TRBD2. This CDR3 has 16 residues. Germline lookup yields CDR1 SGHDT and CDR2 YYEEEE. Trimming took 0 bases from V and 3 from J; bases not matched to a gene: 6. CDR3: CASSLDGRAGTDTQYF. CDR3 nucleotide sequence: TGTGCCAGCAGCTTGGACGGGAGGGCCGGTACAGATACGCAGTATTTT.

CDR3 sequence reads: CASSQVEGGNGGLALIVEQFF. The CDR3 DNA reads TGCGCCAGCAGCCAAGTTGAAGGGGGAAACGGAGGACTAGCTTTAATCGTTGAGCAGTTCTTC. The chain combines TRBV4-1 with TRBJ2-1, with 8 bases fitting TRBD2. Looked up from germline, CDR1 is MGHRA and CDR2 is YSYEKL. Trimming removed 1 base from V and 9 bases from J; junction bases left unmatched: 26. The CDR3 is 21 residues long.

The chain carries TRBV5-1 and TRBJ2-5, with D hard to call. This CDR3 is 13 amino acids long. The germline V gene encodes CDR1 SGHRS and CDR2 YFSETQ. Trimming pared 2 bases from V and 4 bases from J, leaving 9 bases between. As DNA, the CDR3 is TGCGCCAGCAGCTTCGCCACAGCAGAGACCCAGTACTTC. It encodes CASSFATAETQYF.

DNA for the CDR3: TGCAGTGCTAGAGATTGGGGGACAGGGGCCGAGCAGTACTTC. This translates into CSARDWGTGAEQYF. The chain has TRBV20-1 and TRBJ2-7, with 10 bases identical to TRBD1. V trimming: 0 bases; J trimming: 6 bases; junction bases outside the gene matches: 5. The CDR3 contains 14 residues. Germline-derived CDR1 and CDR2 are DFQATT and SNEGSKA (reference sequence).

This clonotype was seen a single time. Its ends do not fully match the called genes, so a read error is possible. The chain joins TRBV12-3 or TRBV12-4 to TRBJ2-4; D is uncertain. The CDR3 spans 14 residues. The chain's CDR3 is CASTTIMAKTIQYF. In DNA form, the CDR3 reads TGTGCCAGCACCACGATTATGGCCAAAACCATTCAGTACTTC.

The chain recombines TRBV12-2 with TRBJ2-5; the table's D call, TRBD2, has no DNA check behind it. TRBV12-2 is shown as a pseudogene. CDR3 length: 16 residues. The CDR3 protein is CASRADPVGREETQYF. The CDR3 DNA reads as TGTGCAAGTCGCGCAGATCCGGTAGGGAGAGAAGAGACCCAGTACTTC.

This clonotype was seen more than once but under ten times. The CDR3 loop is CASGGIRGYEQYF. For the CDR3, the DNA is TGCGCCAGCGGCGGGATCAGGGGCTACGAGCAGTACTTC. The J gene is TRBJ2-7, the V gene TRBV10-1; D is possibly TRBD1 or TRBD2 (6 bases each). Germline V CDR1 and CDR2: WNHNN, SYGVQD (reference sequence). This CDR3 spans 13 amino acids. With 8 bases removed from V and 3 bases from J, the gap between germline ends came to 14 bases.

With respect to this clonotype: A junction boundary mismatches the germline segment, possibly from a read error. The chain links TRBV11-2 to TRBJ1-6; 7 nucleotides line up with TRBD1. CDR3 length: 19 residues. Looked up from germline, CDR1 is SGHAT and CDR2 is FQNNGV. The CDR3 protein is CDSSLVFGDRAPYNSPLHF. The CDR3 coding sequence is TGTGACAGCAGCTTAGTATTTGGTGACAGGGCGCCCTATAATTCACCCCTCCACTTT.

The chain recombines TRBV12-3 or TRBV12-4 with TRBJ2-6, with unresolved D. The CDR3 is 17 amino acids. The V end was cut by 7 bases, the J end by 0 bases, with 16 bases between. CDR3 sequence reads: CASTRLSGGSGANVLTF. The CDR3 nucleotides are TGTGCCAGCACCCGACTCTCCGGTGGCTCTGGGGCCAACGTCCTGACTTTC.

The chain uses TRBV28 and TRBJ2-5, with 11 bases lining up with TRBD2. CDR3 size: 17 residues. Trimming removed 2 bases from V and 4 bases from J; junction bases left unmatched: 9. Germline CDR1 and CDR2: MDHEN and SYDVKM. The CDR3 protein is CASSLALTSGTSETQYF. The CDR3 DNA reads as TGTGCCAGCAGTTTAGCTTTGACTAGCGGGACATCAGAGACCCAGTACTTC.

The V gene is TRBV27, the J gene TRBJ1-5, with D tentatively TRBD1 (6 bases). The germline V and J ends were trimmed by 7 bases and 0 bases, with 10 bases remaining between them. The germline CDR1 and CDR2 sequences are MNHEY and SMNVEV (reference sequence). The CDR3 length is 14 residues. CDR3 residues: CASKGQYSNQPQHF. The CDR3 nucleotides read TGTGCCAGCAAAGGACAGTATAGCAATCAGCCCCAGCATTTT.

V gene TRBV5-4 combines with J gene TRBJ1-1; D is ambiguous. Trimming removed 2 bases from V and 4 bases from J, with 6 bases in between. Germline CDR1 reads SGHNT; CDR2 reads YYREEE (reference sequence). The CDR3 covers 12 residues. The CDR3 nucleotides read TGTGCCAGCAGCTTCCGACGCACTGAAGCTTTCTTT. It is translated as CASSFRRTEAFF.

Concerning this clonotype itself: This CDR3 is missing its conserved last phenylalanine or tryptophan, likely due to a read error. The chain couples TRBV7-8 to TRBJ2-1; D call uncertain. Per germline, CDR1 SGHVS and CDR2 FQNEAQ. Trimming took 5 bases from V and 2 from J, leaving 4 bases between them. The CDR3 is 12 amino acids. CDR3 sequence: CASSPAYNEQFS. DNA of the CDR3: TGTGCCAGCAGCCCTGCCTACAATGAGCAGTTCTCC.

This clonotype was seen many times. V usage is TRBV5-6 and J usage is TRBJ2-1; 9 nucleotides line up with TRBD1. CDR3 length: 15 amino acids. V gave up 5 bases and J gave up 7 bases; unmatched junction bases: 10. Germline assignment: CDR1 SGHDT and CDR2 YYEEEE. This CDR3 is CASSFRQGVRNEQFF. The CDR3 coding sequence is TGTGCCAGCAGTTTCAGACAGGGGGTGAGGAATGAGCAGTTCTTC.